This T cell receptor beta chain was retrieved from a study of CD8+ T cells in alopecia areata (dated by TCRdb to the late 2010s). About the study as a whole: The treated patients took part in an open-label pilot trial in which moderate-to-severe alopecia areata was treated with oral tofacitinib at 5 to 10 mg twice daily. Scalp clonality was compared among normal scalp (n=4), patchy alopecia areata scalp (n=8), and alopecia totalis/universalis scalp (n=8). RNA was obtained with the PAXgene miRNA kit for fixed scalp, the miRNeasy kit for PBMCs, and the RNeasy kit for mouse skin. Biopsies were taken from tofacitinib-treated patients at baseline and again at 4 and 24 weeks into treatment, and several of those patients also had a later scalp biopsy. In both human patients and the C3H/HeJ mouse model, the study applied high-throughput TCRbeta sequencing to look at T cell clonal expansion in alopecia areata. Tofacitinib was administered for 6 to 18 months, and 6 months of follow-up off drug were then conducted to assess delayed response and recurrence. For the treated patients, the SALT score, which quantifies what percentage of scalp surface area is affected, served as the measure of disease severity. TCRbeta CDR3 regions were amplified by immunoSEQ multiplex PCR with 35 Vbeta forward and 13 Jbeta reverse primers. Human TCRbeta sequencing covered scalp tissue and sorted CD4+ and CD8+ peripheral blood T cells from patchy and totalis/universalis alopecia areata patients and healthy controls. General conclusions and limits of the study: Resident alphabeta T cells in normal human skin are also sequenced, complicating scalp TCR repertoire analysis, unlike mouse skin dominated by gammadelta T cells. Because the treated cohort was small and included a single nonresponder, larger studies are needed to assess links between baseline CD8+ expansion and response. Scalp clonality and the number of expanded CD8+ clones among the top 100 scalp clones were significantly decreased by tofacitinib. Lesional scalp, especially in alopecia totalis/universalis, showed higher clonality and more expanded CD8+ clones than normal scalp, suggesting antigenic drive. Shared TCR sequences between patients were less evident than in mice, which may be partly attributable to HLA diversity in the patient population. During tofacitinib treatment, many expanded lesional clones stuck around in both scalp and blood, and this persistence may partly explain why relapse happens after treatment is stopped.

Library generation was performed with the immunoSEQ multiplex PCR assay. RNA was extracted from all samples and reverse transcribed into cDNA, which served as template for TCR sequencing. SuperScript III was used to make first-strand cDNA, primed with a 2:1 mix of oligo-dT and random hexamers. Amplification bias was assessed with a synthetic immune receptor repertoire, and residual bias was removed computationally. As for the authors' bioinformatics: Raw reads were preprocessed for error removal, and CDR3 was defined according to IMGT conventions as running from the conserved cysteine to phenylalanine. Clonality was calculated as 1 minus Shannon entropy normalized by log2 of the number of productive unique TCRs. Whether each scalp clone was CD4 or CD8 was inferred by checking scalp TCRbeta sequences against the CD4 and CD8 repertoires from sorted blood. As stored in TCRdb, this immuneACCESS dataset retains in-frame rearrangements with V and J assigned. A fraction of the clones does not appear; measured against another copy, unresolved V genes explain less than half of the discrepancy, and the remainder lacks a known reason. V, J and clone size reflect that table, while D and trimming were determined from the DNA. Present in this sample are about 160,000 clones, 55% to 75% of which were seen just once. The ten largest make up roughly 0.85% of the sample.

The germline V end is reduced by 4 bases and the J end by 11 bases; junction bases left unmatched: 5. CDR1 and CDR2, per the germline V gene (reference sequence), are WNHNN and SYGVQD. The CDR3 goes from the cysteine to the phenylalanine over 14 residues. The read is trimmed to its CDR3 DNA, 42 bases read in frame from base 1. The time point tag for this specimen amounts to: around 4 weeks on oral tofacitinib. What this sample's treatment or condition label stands for: oral pan-JAK inhibitor, 5-10 mg twice daily. Lesional scalp punch biopsies and peripheral blood were collected from alopecia areata patients. After PBMCs were isolated by density centrifugation and stained for CD3, CD4 and CD8, a FACSAria was used to sort CD4+ and CD8+ T cells. This clone showed up just a few times. Its antigen is not yet known. Base quality data are lacking; no much larger clone is found one base away.

The source is a human donor with alopecia areata. The material sequenced was CD4+ T cells sorted from blood, taken at week 4, from a patient treated with tofacitinib. The chain links TRBV10-1 with TRBJ2-7, with 16 middle bases fitting TRBD2. The CDR3 region: CASSAGLAGGPKYF. The sequenced DNA is TGCGCCAGCAGTGCGGGACTAGCGGGGGGGCCGAAGTACTTC.